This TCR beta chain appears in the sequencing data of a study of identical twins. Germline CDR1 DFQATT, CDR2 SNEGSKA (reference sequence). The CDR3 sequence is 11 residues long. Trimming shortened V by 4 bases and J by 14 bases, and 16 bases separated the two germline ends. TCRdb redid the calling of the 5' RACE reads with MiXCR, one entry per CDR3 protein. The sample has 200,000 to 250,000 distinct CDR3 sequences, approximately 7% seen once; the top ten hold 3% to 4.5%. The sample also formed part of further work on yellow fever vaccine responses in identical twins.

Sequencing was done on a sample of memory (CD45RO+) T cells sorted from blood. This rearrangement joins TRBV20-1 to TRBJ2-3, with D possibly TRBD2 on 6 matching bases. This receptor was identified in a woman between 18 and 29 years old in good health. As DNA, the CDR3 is TGCAGTGCTAAGATTACCATGGGAGGGTATTTT. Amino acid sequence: CSAKITMGGYF.